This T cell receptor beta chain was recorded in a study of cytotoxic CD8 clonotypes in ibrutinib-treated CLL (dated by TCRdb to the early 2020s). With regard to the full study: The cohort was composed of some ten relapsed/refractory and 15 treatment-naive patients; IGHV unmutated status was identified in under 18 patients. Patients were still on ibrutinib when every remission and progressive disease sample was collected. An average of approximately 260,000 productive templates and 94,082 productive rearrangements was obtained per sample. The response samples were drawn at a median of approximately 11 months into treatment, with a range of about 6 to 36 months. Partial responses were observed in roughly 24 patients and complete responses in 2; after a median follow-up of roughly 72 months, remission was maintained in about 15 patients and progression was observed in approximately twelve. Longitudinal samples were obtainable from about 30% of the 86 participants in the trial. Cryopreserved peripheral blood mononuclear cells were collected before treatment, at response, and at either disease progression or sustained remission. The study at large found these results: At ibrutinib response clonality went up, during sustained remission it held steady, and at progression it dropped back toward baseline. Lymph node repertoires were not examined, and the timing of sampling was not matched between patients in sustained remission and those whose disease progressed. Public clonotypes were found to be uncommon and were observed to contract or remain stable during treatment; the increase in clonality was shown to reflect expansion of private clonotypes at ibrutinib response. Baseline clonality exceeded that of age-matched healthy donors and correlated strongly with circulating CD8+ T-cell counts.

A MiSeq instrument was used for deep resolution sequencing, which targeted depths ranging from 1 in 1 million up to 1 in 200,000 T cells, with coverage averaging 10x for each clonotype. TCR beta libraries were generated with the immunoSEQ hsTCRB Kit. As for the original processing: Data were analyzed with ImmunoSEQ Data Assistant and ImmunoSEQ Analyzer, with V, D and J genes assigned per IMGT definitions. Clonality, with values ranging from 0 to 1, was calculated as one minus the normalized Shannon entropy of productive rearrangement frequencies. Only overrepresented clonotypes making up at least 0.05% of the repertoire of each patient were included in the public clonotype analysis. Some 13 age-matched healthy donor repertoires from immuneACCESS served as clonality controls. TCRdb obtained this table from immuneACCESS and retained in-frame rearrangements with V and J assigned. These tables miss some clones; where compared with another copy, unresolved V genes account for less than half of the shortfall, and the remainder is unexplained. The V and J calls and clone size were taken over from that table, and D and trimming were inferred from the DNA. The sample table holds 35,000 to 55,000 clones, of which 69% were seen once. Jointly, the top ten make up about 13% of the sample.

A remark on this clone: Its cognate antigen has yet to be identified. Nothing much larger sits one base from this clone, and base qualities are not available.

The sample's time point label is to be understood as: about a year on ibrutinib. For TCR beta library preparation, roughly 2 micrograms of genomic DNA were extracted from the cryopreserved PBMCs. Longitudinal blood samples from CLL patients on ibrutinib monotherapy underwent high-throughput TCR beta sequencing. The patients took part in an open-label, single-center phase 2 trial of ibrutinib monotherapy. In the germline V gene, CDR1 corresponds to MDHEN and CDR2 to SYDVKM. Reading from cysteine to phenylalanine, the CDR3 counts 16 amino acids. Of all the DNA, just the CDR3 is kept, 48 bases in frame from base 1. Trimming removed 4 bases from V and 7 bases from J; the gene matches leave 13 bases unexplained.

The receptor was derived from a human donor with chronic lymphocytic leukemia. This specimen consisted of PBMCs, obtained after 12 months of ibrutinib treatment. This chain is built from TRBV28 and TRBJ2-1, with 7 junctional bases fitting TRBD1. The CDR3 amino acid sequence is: CASSSQQGPWGNEQFF. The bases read TGTGCCAGCAGTTCTCAACAGGGGCCCTGGGGTAATGAGCAGTTCTTC.